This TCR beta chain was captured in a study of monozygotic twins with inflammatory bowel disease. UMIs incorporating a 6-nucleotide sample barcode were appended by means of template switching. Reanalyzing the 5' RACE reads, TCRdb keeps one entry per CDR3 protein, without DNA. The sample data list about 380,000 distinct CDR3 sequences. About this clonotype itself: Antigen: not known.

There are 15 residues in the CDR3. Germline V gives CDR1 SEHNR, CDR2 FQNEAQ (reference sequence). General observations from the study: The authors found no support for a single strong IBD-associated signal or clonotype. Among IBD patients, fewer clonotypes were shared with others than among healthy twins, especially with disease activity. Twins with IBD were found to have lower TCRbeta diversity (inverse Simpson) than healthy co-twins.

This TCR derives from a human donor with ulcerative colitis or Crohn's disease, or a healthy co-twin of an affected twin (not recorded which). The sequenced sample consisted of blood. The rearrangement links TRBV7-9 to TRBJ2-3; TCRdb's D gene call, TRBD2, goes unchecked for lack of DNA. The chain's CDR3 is CASSRLAESTDTQYF. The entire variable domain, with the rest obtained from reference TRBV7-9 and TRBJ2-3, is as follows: DTGVSQNPRHKITKRGQNVTFRCDPISEHNRLYWYRQTLGQGPEFLTYFQNEAQLEKSRLLSDRFSAERPKGSFSTLEIQRTEQGDSAMYLCASSRLAESTDTQYFGPGTRLTVL.